The 17 T cell receptor beta chains in this list originate from one sample, sequenced in a study of sequential checkpoint blockade in melanoma. As to treatment: randomized to nivolumab then ipilimumab (arm A) or the reverse (arm B). Clones were read by immunoSEQ multiplex PCR, and TCRdb kept only the in-frame ones, dropping some. The sample gives roughly 30,000 clones, 83% of which show up once; about a sixth is in the top ten. Specimen: CD8+ T cells sorted from blood (inferred from file names), collected from a patient given nivolumab and ipilimumab in sequence. Receptors were obtained from a human donor with melanoma.

This clone was seen just once. The J gene is TRBJ2-7, the V gene TRBV19; a weak D match, TRBD2 (5 bases). The CDR3 is 16 amino acids. The V end lost 0 bases, the J end lost 2 bases, and 14 bases lay between the germline ends. Germline V lookup: CDR1 LNHDA, CDR2 SQIVND (reference sequence). CDR3: CASSIDFPPGTYEQYF. In nucleotides, the CDR3 is TGTGCCAGTAGTATAGATTTCCCACCGGGAACCTACGAGCAGTACTTC.

Here the CDR3 reads CASSTNSGANVLTF. CDR3 nucleotide sequence: TGTGCCAGCAGCACTAACTCTGGGGCCAACGTCCTGACTTTC. This rearrangement joins TRBV9 to TRBJ2-6; unclear D gene. The CDR3 has 14 residues. Trimming cost V 4 bases and J 0 bases, with 5 bases left between them. Germline values: CDR1 SGDLS, CDR2 YYNGEE.

The rearrangement uses TRBV11-2 and TRBJ1-1; D might be TRBD1 (5 bases). CDR1 SGHAT and CDR2 FQNNGV come from the germline V gene. The germline V and J ends were trimmed by 7 bases and 4 bases, with 19 bases remaining between them. This CDR3 is 15 amino acids long. The CDR3 DNA reads as TGTGCCAGCACCCCAATACCTGGGGGAGGCACTGAAGCTTTCTTT. It is translated as CASTPIPGGGTEAFF. Full variable domain (outside the CDR3, taken from reference TRBV11-2 and TRBJ1-1): EAGVAQSPRYKIIEKRQSVAFWCNPISGHATLYWYQQILGQGPKLLIQFQNNGVVDDSQLPKDRFSAERLKGVDSTLKIQPAKLEDSAVYLCASTPIPGGGTEAFFGQGTRLTVV.

The chain employs TRBV27 and TRBJ2-1; 10 nucleotides line up with TRBD1. V shed 0 bases, J shed 8 bases, and the junction held 16 bases outside the gene matches. CDR1 is MNHEY and CDR2 is SMNVEV in the germline V gene (reference sequence). This CDR3 comprises 19 residues. CDR3 protein: CASSLSGTTGGPELDEQFF. CDR3 DNA: TGTGCCAGCAGTTTATCCGGTACGACAGGGGGCCCGGAGTTGGATGAGCAGTTCTTC.

On this clone: Other DNA sequences within the sample encode an identical CDR3. The chain carries TRBV19 and TRBJ1-1; a possible D gene is TRBD1 (5 bases). The V end lost 9 bases, the J end lost 11 bases, and 16 bases lay between the germline ends. This CDR3 has 11 residues. Germline V gene sequence: CDR1 LNHDA, CDR2 SQIVND (reference sequence). CDR3: CASREGRVAFF. The CDR3 DNA reads as TGTGCCAGCAGGGAGGGGCGTGTTGCTTTCTTT.

This chain links TRBV27 with TRBJ2-2; 8 positions agree with TRBD2. Germline assignment: CDR1 MNHEY and CDR2 SMNVEV (reference sequence). V lost 3 bases to trimming and J lost 4 bases; unmatched junction nucleotides: 4. This CDR3 is 15 amino acids long. CDR3 DNA sequence: TGTGCCAGCAGTTTTCGGGGGGGAGGCACCGGGGAGCTGTTTTTT. Amino acids: CASSFRGGGTGELFF.

This clone was detected only once. This rearrangement joins TRBV13 to TRBJ2-7; 9 nucleotides align to TRBD1. J lost 5 bases, V lost 4 bases, and 9 bases had no gene match. Germline CDR1 is PRHDT and CDR2 is FYEKMQ (reference sequence). The CDR3 is made up of 15 amino acids. Written as DNA, the CDR3 is TGTGCCAGCAGCTCGCCGGGACAGGGTGTACACGAGCAGTACTTC. Translating it yields CASSSPGQGVHEQYF.

The table lists this clone with a few counts. The chain links TRBV5-4 to TRBJ1-3; 8 bases fit TRBD1. Germline values: CDR1 SGHNT, CDR2 YYREEE (reference sequence). The length of the CDR3 is 17 residues. Trimming took 3 bases from V and 0 from J; bases not matched to a gene: 8. The chain's CDR3 is CASSSLTGASSGNTIYF. CDR3 nucleotides: TGTGCCAGCAGCTCCTTGACAGGGGCGAGCTCTGGAAACACCATATATTTT.

The chain joins TRBV7-2 to TRBJ1-4, with 7 bases matching TRBD1. This CDR3 spans 16 amino acids. CDR1 is SGHTA, CDR2 FQGNSA, per germline. V lost 3 bases to trimming and J lost 7 bases; unmatched junction nucleotides: 11. The CDR3 reads CASSLSGGVGSEKLFF. In DNA, the CDR3 is TGTGCCAGCAGCTTGTCAGGGGGAGTGGGGAGTGAAAAACTGTTTTTT.

The rearrangement links TRBV28 to TRBJ2-1, with 7 bases identical to TRBD2. The V segment lost 5 bases and the J segment 10 bases; nucleotides outside the gene matches: 5. Per germline, CDR1 MDHEN and CDR2 SYDVKM. The CDR3 runs 12 residues. Written as DNA, the CDR3 is TGTGCCAGCAGTAGCGGACTAGTCGAGCAGTTCTTC. Its protein is CASSSGLVEQFF.

The chain combines TRBV10-3 with TRBJ1-1; 7 bases line up with TRBD1. Trimming at V came to 6 bases and at J to 4 bases, leaving 14 bases not matched to a gene. From germline, CDR1 is ENHRY and CDR2 SYGVKD. The CDR3 runs 16 residues. The CDR3 loop reads CAISLDPKGAPTEAFF. As DNA, the CDR3 is TGTGCCATCAGCCTCGACCCTAAGGGGGCACCCACTGAAGCTTTCTTT.

The chain is built from TRBV15 and TRBJ2-5, with a possible D match to TRBD2 (5 bases). Judging by the DNA end, TRBJ2-7 fits better; the J call may be wrong. The CDR3 is 16 amino acids. Germline V gene data show CDR1 as LNHNV and CDR2 as YYDKDF (reference sequence). CDR3 DNA: TGTGCCACCAGCAGAGGGTCCCGGTGGAGGTACTACGAGCAGTACTTC. It yields the protein CATSRGSRWRYYEQYF.

This clone came up a few times. This rearrangement joins TRBV7-9 to TRBJ1-3, with D possibly matching TRBD1 (6 bases). Germline V CDR1 and CDR2: SEHNR, FQNEAQ (reference sequence). V gave up 5 bases and J gave up 2 bases, with 16 bases separating them. The length of the CDR3 is 16 residues. The CDR3 region has the DNA TGTGCCAGCAGCGGTAGTCGGGGGGCAACTGGAAACACCATATATTTT. Translating gives CASSGSRGATGNTIYF.

This clone showed up just once. The chain has TRBV6-5 and TRBJ2-2; 9 bases map to TRBD2. The germline CDR1 and CDR2 sequences are MNHEY and SVGAGI. The CDR3 is 16 amino acids. Germline trimming cut 0 bases from V and 3 bases from J; bases unmatched to any gene: 2. CDR3: CASSYSIAGDTGELFF. In DNA form, the CDR3 reads TGTGCCAGCAGTTACTCGATAGCGGGGGACACCGGGGAGCTGTTTTTT.

The chain couples TRBV5-1 to TRBJ1-1; 9 bases are a match to TRBD1. With 4 bases clipped from V and 6 bases from J, the junction kept 10 bases outside the gene matches. The CDR3 is made up of 15 amino acids. Germline loops: CDR1 SGHRS, CDR2 YFSETQ. For the CDR3, the DNA is TGCGCCAGCAGCGTAGAGGGACAGGGAGGGTCTGAAGCTTTCTTT. Protein: CASSVEGQGGSEAFF. The variable domain in full, with the rest retrieved from reference TRBV5-1 and TRBJ1-1, is KAGVTQTPRYLIKTRGQQVTLSCSPISGHRSVSWYQQTPGQGLQFLFEYFSETQRNKGNFPGRFSGRQFSNSRSEMNVSTLELGDSALYLCASSVEGQGGSEAFFGQGTRLTVV.

The J gene is TRBJ2-3, the V gene TRBV4-3, with D perhaps matching TRBD2 (5 bases). This CDR3 is built from 17 residues. In germline, CDR1 is LGHNA, CDR2 YSLEER. Trimming took 0 bases from V and 5 from J, leaving 18 bases between them. The CDR3 bases are TGCGCCAGCAGCCAAGAGTCTAGCATGGTTTCGTTAGATACGCAGTATTTT. Translating gives CASSQESSMVSLDTQYF.

The chain's CDR3 is CATYVRGGELFF. The CDR3 bases are TGTGCCACCTATGTGAGAGGCGGGGAGCTGTTTTTT. The J gene is TRBJ2-2, the V gene TRBV6-6; no firm D call. Germline V gives CDR1 MNHNY, CDR2 SVGAGI (reference sequence). V was pared by 10 bases and J by 7 bases, with 13 bases between. The CDR3 totals 12 residues.